One T cell receptor beta chain is described in this entry. Its antigen is as yet unknown. These data belong to a study of OX40 agonist ivuxolimab in advanced cancers. In the study overall: Recorded diagnoses for dose-escalation patients were hepatocellular carcinoma, melanoma, renal cell or head and neck cancer.

Any history of autoimmune disease or systemic immunosuppression disqualified patients. Drawing of blood for sampling happened at baseline, at cycle 4 day 1, and at cycle 7 day 1. Findings and caveats of the study: In the 0.1 to 3.0 mg/kg range, CD4+ and CD8+ blood T cells had expanded clonally by week 6.

The method was immunoSEQ multiplex PCR; TCRdb's version includes in-frame clones alone and lacks a portion of them. The sample has more than 55,000 clones; more than 75% are singletons. Material: CD4+ or CD8+ T cells sorted from blood, obtained in a trial of the OX40 agonist ivuxolimab. This TCR derives from an adult with an advanced solid tumor such as melanoma, head and neck, liver or kidney cancer.

The CDR3 reads CSAKAARSGANVLTF. The CDR3 DNA reads TGCAGCGCTAAAGCGGCCCGCTCTGGGGCCAACGTCCTGACTTTC. The chain recombines TRBV29-1 with TRBJ2-6, with a tentative D call TRBD2 (5 bases). Germline V gene lookup returns CDR1 SQVTM and CDR2 ANQGSEA. V lost 7 bases and J 0 bases, leaving 13 bases between the germline ends. This CDR3 is 15 amino acids long.